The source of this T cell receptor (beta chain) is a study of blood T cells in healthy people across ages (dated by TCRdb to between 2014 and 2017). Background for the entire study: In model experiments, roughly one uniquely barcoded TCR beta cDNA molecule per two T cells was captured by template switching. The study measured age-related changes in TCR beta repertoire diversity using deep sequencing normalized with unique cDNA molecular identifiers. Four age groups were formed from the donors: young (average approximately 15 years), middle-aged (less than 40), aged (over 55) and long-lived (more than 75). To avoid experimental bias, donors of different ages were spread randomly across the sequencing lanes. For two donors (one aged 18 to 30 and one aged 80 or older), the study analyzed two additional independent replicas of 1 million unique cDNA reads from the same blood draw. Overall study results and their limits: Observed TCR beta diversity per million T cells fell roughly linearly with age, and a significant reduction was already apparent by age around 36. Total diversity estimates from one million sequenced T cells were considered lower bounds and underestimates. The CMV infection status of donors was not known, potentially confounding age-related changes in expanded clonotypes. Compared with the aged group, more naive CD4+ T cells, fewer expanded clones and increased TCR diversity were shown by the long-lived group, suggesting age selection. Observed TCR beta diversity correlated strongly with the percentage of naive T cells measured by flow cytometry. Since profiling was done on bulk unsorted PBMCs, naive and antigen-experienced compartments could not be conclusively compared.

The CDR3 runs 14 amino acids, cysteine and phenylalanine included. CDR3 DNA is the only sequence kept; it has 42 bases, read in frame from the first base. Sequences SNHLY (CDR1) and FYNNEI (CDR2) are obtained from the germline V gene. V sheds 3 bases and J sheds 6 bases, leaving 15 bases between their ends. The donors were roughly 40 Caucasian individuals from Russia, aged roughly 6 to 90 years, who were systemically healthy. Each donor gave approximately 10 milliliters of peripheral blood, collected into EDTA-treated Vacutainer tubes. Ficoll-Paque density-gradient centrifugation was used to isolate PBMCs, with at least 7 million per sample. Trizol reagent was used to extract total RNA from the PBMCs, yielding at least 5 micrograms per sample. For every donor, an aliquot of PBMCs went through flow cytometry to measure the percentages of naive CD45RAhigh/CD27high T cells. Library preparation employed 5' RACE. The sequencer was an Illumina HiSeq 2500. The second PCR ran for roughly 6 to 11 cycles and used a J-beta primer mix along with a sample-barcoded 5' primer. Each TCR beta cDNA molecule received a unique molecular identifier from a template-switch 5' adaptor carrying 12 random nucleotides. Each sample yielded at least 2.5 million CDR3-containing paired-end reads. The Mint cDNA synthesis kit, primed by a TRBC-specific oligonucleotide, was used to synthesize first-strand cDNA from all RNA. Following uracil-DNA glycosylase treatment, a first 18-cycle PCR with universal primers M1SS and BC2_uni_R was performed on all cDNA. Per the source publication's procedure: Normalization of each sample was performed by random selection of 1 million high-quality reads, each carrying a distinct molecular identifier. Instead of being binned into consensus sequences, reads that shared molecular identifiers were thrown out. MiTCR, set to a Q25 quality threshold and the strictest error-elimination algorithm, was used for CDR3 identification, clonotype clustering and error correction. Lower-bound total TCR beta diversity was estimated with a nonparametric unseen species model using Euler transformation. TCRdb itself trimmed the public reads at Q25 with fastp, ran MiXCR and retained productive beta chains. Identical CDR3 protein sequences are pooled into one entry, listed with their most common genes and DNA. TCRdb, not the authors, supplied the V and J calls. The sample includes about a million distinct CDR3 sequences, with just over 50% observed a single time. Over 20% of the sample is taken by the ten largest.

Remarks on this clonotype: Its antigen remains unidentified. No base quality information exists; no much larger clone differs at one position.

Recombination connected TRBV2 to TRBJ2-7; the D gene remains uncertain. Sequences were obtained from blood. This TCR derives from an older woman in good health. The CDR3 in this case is CASSDGRVPPEQYF. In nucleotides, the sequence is TGTGCCAGCAGTGATGGAAGGGTACCCCCCGAGCAGTACTTC.